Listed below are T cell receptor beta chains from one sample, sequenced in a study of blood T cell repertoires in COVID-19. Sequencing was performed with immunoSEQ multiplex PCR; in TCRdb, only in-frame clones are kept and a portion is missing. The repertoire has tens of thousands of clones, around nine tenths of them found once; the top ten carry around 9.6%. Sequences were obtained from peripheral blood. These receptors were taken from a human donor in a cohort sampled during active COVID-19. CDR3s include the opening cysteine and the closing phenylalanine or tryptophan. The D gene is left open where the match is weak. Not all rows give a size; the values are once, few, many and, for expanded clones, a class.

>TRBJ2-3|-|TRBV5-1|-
CASSLVLGTDTQYF
TGCGCCAGCAGCTTGGTCCTAGGAACAGATACGCAGTATTTT
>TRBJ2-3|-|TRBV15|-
CATSRERAFTDTQYF
TGTGCCACCAGCAGAGAGAGGGCCTTCACAGATACGCAGTATTTT
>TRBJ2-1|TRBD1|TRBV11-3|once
CASSPRTGGNEQFF
TGTGCCAGCAGCCCGCGGACAGGGGGGAATGAGCAGTTCTTC
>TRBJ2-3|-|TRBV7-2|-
CASTPTYYTDTQYF
TGTGCCAGCACCCCGACTTACTACACAGATACGCAGTATTTT
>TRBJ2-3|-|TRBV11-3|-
CASSRGLRGPNTDTQYF
TGTGCCAGCAGCCGCGGCCTGCGGGGGCCGAACACAGATACGCAGTATTTT
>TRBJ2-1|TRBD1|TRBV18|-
CASSPDRVENEQFF
TGTGCCAGCTCACCGGACAGGGTGGAAAATGAGCAGTTCTTC
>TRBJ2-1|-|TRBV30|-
CAWSVLGSFNEQFF
TGTGCCTGGAGTGTACTAGGTTCCTTCAATGAGCAGTTCTTC
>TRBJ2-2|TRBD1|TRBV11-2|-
CASRKAQGAARGELFF
TGTGCCAGCAGAAAGGCACAGGGGGCGGCCCGGGGAGAGCTGTTTTTT
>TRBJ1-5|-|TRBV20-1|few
CSASSRSSNQPQHF
TGCAGTGCTAGTAGTCGGTCTAGCAATCAGCCCCAGCATTTT
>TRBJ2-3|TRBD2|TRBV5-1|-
CASSLERGGPSTDTQYF
TGCGCCAGCAGCCTGGAGCGGGGGGGGCCTAGCACAGATACGCAGTATTTT
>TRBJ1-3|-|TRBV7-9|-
CASSLIGQVIGNTIYF
TGTGCCAGCAGCTTAATCGGCCAGGTGATAGGAAACACCATATATTTT
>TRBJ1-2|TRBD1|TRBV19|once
CASSIAGGNYGYTF
TGTGCCAGTAGTATTGCAGGGGGCAACTATGGCTACACCTTC
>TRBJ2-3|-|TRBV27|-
CASSLERRTDTQYF
TGTGCCAGCAGTTTGGAGAGGAGGACAGATACGCAGTATTTT
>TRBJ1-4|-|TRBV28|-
CASRLGSNEKLFF
TGTGCCAGCCGTCTAGGATCTAATGAAAAACTGTTTTTT
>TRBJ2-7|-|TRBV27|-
CASRLGTRGEQYF
TGTGCCAGCAGACTTGGCACCCGGGGTGAGCAGTACTTC
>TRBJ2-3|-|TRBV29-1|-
CSVVPAGDTQYF
TGCAGCGTTGTCCCCGCCGGGGATACGCAGTATTTT
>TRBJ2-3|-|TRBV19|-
CASSLAAGITDTQYF
TGTGCCAGTAGTTTAGCCGCAGGGATCACAGATACGCAGTATTTT
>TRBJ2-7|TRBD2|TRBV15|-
CATSRALGGFGAYEQYF
TGTGCCACCAGCAGAGCTTTGGGGGGGTTTGGCGCCTACGAGCAGTACTTC
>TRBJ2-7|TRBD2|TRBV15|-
CATATAGGAYEQYF
TGTGCCACAGCTACAGCGGGGGGAGCCTACGAGCAGTACTTC
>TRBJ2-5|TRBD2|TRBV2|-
CASSEGRGLAGSKETQYF
TGTGCCAGCAGTGAAGGGAGGGGACTAGCGGGGTCCAAAGAGACCCAGTACTTC
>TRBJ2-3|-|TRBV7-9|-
CASSFSSDTQYF
TGTGCCAGCAGCTTTTCGTCAGATACGCAGTATTTT
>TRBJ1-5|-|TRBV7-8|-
CASSLGALTGQPQHF
TGTGCCAGCAGCTTAGGGGCCCTCACAGGTCAGCCCCAGCATTTT
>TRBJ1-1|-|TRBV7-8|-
CASSRQTEVNTEAFF
TGTGCCAGCAGCCGCCAGACAGAAGTGAACACTGAAGCTTTCTTT
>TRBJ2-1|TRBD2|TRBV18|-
CASSLWTSGSDEQFF
TGTGCCAGCTCACTTTGGACTAGTGGGTCGGATGAGCAGTTCTTC
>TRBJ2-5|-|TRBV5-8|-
CASSLAFGNQETQYF
TGTGCCAGCAGCTTGGCCTTCGGGAATCAAGAGACCCAGTACTTC
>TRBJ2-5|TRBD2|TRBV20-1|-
CSASWSSGEKTQYF
TGCAGTGCTAGTTGGTCTAGCGGGGAGAAGACCCAGTACTTC
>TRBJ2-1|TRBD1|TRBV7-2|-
CASSLTGQVFYNEQFF
TGTGCCAGCAGCTTAACGGGACAGGTCTTTTACAATGAGCAGTTCTTC
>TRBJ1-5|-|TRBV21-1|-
CASSTWSRQEKNQPQHF
TGTGCCAGCAGCACTTGGAGCAGACAGGAGAAGAATCAGCCCCAGCATTTT
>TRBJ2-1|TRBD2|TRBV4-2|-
CASSQDGLGLTEQFF
TGTGCCAGCAGCCAAGACGGACTAGGCTTGACTGAGCAGTTCTTC
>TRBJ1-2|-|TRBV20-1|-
CSARAGVKGTF
TGCAGTGCTAGAGCGGGCGTGAAGGGGACCTTC
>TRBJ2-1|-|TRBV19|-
CASSIGGWMKNEQFF
TGTGCCAGTAGTATAGGGGGCTGGATGAAGAATGAGCAGTTCTTC